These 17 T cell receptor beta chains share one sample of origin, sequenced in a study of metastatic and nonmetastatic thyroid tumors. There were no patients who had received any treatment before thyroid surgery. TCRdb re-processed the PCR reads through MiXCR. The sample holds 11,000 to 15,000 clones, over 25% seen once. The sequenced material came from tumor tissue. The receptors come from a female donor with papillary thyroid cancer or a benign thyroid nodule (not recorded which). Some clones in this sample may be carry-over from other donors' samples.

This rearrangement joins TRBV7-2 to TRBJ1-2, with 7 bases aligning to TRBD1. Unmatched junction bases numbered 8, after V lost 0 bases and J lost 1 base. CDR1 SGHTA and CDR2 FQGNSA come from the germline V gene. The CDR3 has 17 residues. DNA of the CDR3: TGTGCCAGCAGCTTAGCGAAGGGGGCGCCTCGTAACTATGGCTACACCTTC. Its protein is CASSLAKGAPRNYGYTF.

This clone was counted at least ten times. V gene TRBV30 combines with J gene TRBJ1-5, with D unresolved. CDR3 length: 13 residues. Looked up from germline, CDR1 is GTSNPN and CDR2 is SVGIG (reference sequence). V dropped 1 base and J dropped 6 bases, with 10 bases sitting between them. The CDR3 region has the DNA TGTGCCTGGAGTGGGATGGCCGCTCAGCCCCAGCATTTT. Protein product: CAWSGMAAQPQHF.

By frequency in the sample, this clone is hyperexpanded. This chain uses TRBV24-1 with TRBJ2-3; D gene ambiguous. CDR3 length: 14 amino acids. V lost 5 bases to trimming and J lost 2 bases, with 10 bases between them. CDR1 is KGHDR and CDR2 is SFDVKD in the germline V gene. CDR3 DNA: TGTGCCACCAGTGGGGCTAGAGACACAGATACGCAGTATTTT. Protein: CATSGARDTDTQYF.

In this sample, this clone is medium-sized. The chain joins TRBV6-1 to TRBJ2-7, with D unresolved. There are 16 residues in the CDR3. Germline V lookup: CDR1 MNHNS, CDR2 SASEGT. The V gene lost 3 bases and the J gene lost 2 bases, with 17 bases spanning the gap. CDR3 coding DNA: TGTGCCAGCAGTGATCACTCTTTAGGACGCCCCTACGAGCAGTACTTC. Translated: CASSDHSLGRPYEQYF.

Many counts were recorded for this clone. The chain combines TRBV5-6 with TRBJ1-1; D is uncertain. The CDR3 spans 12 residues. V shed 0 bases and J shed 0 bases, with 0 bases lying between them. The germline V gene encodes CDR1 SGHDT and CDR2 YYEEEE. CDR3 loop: CASSLVNTEAFF. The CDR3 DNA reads TGTGCCAGCAGCTTGGTGAACACTGAAGCTTTCTTT. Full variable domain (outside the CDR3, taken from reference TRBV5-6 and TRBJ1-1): DAGVTQSPTHLIKTRGQQVTLRCSPKSGHDTVSWYQQALGQGPQFIFQYYEEEERQRGNFPDRFSGHQFPNYSSELNVNALLLGDSALYLCASSLVNTEAFFGQGTRLTVV.

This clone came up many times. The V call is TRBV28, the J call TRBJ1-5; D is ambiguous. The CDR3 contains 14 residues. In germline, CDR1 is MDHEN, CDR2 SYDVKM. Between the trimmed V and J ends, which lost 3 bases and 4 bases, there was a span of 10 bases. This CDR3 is CASSFLGGNQPQHF. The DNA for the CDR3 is TGTGCCAGCAGTTTTCTGGGCGGAAATCAGCCCCAGCATTTT.

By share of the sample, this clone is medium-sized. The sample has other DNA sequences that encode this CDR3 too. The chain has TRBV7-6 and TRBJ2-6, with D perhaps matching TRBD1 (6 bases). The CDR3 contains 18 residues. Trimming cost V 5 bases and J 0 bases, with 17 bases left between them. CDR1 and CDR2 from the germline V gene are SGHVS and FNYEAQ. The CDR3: CASSTLTRGNSGANVLTF. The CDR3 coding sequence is TGTGCCAGCAGCACCTTGACCAGGGGCAACTCTGGGGCCAACGTCCTGACTTTC.

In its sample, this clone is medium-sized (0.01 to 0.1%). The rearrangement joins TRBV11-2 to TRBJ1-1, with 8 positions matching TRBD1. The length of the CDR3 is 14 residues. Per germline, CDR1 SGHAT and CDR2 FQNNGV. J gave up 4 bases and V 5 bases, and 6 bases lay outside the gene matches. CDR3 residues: CASSVQGGSTEAFF. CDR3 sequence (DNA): TGTGCCAGCAGCGTACAGGGGGGGAGCACTGAAGCTTTCTTT.

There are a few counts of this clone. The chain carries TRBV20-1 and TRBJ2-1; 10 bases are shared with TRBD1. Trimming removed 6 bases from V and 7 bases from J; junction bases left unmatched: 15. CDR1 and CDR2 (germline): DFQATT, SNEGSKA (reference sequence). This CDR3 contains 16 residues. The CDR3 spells CSADNSPDRGTNEQFF. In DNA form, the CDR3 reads TGCAGTGCGGACAACTCTCCGGACAGGGGGACGAATGAGCAGTTCTTC.

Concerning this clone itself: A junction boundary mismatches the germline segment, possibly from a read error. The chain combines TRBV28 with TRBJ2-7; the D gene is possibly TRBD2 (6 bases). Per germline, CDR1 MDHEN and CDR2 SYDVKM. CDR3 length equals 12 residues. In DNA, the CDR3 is TGTGCCATCAGTCCCCGGGACTCCCGCTGGTACTTC. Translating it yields CAISPRDSRWYF.

CDR3 amino acids: CASSYRQNNQPQHF. As DNA, the CDR3 is TGTGCCAGCAGCTACCGACAGAACAATCAGCCCCAGCATTTT. This chain links TRBV5-6 with TRBJ1-5, with D maybe TRBD1 (5 bases). V lost 3 bases and J lost 3, with 10 bases in between. The CDR3 length is 14 residues. The germline CDR1 and CDR2 sequences are SGHDT and YYEEEE.

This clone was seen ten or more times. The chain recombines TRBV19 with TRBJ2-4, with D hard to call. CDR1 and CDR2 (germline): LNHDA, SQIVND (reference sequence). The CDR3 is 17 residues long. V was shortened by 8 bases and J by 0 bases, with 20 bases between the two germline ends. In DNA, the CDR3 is TGTGCCAGTCCTAAATCGGATGGAGTTATAGCCAAAAACATTCAGTACTTC. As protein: CASPKSDGVIAKNIQYF.

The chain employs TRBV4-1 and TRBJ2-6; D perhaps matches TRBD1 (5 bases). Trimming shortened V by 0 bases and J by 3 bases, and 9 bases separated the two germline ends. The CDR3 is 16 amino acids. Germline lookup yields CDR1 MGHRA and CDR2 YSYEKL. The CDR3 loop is CASSQDQGSGANVLTF. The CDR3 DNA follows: TGCGCCAGCAGCCAAGATCAGGGAAGTGGGGCCAACGTCCTGACTTTC.

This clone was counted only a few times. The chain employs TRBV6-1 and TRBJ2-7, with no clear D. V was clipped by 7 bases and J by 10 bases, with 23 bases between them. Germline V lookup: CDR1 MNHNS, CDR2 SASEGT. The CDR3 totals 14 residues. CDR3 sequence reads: CASTSIGRQRDQYF. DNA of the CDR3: TGTGCCAGCACCTCCATAGGACGGCAGCGCGATCAGTACTTC.

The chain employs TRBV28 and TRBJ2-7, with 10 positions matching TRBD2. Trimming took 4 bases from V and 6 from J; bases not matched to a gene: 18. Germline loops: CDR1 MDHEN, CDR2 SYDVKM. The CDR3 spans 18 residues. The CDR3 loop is CASSSIQPQAGGPGEQYF. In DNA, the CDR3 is TGTGCCAGCAGTTCTATCCAACCTCAAGCGGGAGGGCCGGGCGAGCAGTACTTC.

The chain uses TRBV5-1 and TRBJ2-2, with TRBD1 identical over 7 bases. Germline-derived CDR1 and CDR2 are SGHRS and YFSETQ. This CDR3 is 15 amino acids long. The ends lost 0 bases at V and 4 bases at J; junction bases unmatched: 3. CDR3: CASSLDRGATGELFF. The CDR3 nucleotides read TGCGCCAGCAGCTTGGACAGGGGAGCCACCGGGGAGCTGTTTTTT.

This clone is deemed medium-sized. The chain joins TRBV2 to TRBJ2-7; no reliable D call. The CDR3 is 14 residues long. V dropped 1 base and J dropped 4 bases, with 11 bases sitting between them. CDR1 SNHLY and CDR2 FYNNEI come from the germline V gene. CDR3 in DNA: TGTGCCAGCAGTGAAGTTCTGCGCCCTTACGAGCAGTACTTC. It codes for CASSEVLRPYEQYF.